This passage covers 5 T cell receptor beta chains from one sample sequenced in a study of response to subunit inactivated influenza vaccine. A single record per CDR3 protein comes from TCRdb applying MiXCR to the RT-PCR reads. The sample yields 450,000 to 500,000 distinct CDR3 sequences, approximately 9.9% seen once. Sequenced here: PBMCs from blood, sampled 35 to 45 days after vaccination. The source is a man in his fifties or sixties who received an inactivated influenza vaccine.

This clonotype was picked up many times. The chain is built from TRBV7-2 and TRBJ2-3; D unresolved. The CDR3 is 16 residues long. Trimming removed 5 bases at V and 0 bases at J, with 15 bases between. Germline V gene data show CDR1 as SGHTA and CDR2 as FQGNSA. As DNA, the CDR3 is TGTGCCAGCAGCCCCACCTCCTTATTAAGCACAGATACGCAGTATTTT. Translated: CASSPTSLLSTDTQYF.

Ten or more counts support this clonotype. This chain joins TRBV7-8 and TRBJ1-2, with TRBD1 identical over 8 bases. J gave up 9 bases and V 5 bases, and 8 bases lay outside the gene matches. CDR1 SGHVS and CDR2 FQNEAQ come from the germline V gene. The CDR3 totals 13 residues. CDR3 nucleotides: TGTGCCAGCAGCCCAAGGACAGGGAGGAGCTACACCTTC. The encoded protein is CASSPRTGRSYTF.

The CDR3 DNA is TGCAGCGTTGTATCGCCTCAATCTTCGAACACTGAAGCTTTCTTT. It yields the protein CSVVSPQSSNTEAFF. The chain joins TRBV29-1 to TRBJ1-1; D not certain. Trimming left V 4 bases short and J 1 base short, with 16 bases between. CDR1 and CDR2 from the germline V gene are SQVTM and ANQGSEA. The CDR3 is made up of 15 amino acids.

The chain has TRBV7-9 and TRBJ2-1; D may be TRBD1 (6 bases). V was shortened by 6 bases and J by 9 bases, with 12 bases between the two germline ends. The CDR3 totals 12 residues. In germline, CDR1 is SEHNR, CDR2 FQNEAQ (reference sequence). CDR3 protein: CASSGRGGEQFF. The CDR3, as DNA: TGTGCCAGCAGTGGCAGGGGTGGTGAGCAGTTCTTC.

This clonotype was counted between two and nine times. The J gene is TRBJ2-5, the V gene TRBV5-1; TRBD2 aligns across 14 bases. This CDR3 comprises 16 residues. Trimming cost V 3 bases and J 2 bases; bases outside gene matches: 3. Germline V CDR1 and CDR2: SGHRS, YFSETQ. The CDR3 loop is CASSWGLAGAQETQYF. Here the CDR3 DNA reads TGCGCCAGCAGCTGGGGACTAGCGGGGGCACAAGAGACCCAGTACTTC.